Listed below are T cell receptor beta chains from one sample, sequenced in a study of blood T cell repertoires in COVID-19. Assay: immunoSEQ multiplex PCR; the TCRdb copy retains only in-frame clones and omits some. The sample consists of 230,000 or so clones, 81% of them appearing once. The sequenced sample was peripheral blood. These receptors were obtained from an elderly woman with COVID-19, enrolled during active disease. CDR3s include the opening cysteine and the closing phenylalanine or tryptophan. Each record gives: J gene, D gene, clone size, V gene, CDR3 protein, CDR3 DNA. A D gene is named only where the DNA matches it firmly. Only part of the rows carry a size: once, few, many, or a class if the clone is expanded.

j_call: TRBJ2-2
d_call: -
clone_size: -
v_call: TRBV4-3
cdr3_aa: CASSQVRNTGELFF
cdr3_nt: TGCGCCAGCAGCCAAGTGCGGAACACCGGGGAGCTGTTTTTT

j_call: TRBJ1-2
d_call: -
clone_size: -
v_call: TRBV10-3
cdr3_aa: CAISDTGGRNGYTF
cdr3_nt: TGTGCCATCAGTGATACGGGGGGCCGGAATGGCTACACCTTC

j_call: TRBJ2-3
d_call: TRBD2
clone_size: -
v_call: TRBV7-2
cdr3_aa: CASSLGLAADTQYF
cdr3_nt: TGTGCCAGCAGCTTAGGGCTAGCGGCAGATACGCAGTATTTT

j_call: TRBJ1-6
d_call: -
clone_size: -
v_call: TRBV18
cdr3_aa: CASSGREPYNSPLHF
cdr3_nt: TGTGCCAGCTCCGGGAGGGAACCCTATAATTCACCCCTCCACTTT

j_call: TRBJ2-3
d_call: TRBD2
clone_size: -
v_call: TRBV5-1
cdr3_aa: CASSLGTTRTAGGRLTDTQYF
cdr3_nt: TGCGCCAGCAGCCTCGGGACGACTCGTACAGCGGGAGGAAGGTTAACAGATACGCAGTATTTT

j_call: TRBJ1-2
d_call: -
clone_size: -
v_call: TRBV19
cdr3_aa: CASRVGQGYGYTF
cdr3_nt: TGTGCCAGTAGGGTCGGTCAGGGATATGGCTACACCTTC

j_call: TRBJ2-5
d_call: TRBD1
clone_size: -
v_call: TRBV3-1/TRBV3-2
cdr3_aa: CASSQARTGEKTQYF
cdr3_nt: TGTGCCAGCAGCCAAGCTAGGACAGGGGAAAAGACCCAGTACTTC

j_call: TRBJ1-1
d_call: -
clone_size: -
v_call: TRBV18
cdr3_aa: CASSPAGYTEAFF
cdr3_nt: TGTGCCAGCTCACCGGCAGGCTACACTGAAGCTTTCTTT

j_call: TRBJ1-2
d_call: -
clone_size: -
v_call: TRBV6-6
cdr3_aa: CASSLQESYYGYTF
cdr3_nt: TGTGCCAGCAGTTTACAGGAGAGCTACTATGGCTACACCTTC

j_call: TRBJ1-6
d_call: -
clone_size: -
v_call: TRBV18
cdr3_aa: CASSPGGGPESPLHF
cdr3_nt: TGTGCCAGCTCACCCGGCGGGGGGCCGGAGTCACCCCTCCACTTT

j_call: TRBJ2-7
d_call: -
clone_size: -
v_call: TRBV3-1/TRBV3-2
cdr3_aa: CASSPNTGGASYEQYF
cdr3_nt: TGTGCCAGCAGCCCTAACACGGGCGGGGCCTCCTACGAGCAGTACTTC

j_call: TRBJ1-5
d_call: -
clone_size: -
v_call: TRBV28
cdr3_aa: CASRREQPQHF
cdr3_nt: TGTGCCAGCAGACGCGAGCAGCCCCAGCATTTT

j_call: TRBJ1-2
d_call: TRBD1
clone_size: -
v_call: TRBV5-1
cdr3_aa: CASSLAGTGVNGYTF
cdr3_nt: TGCGCCAGCAGCTTGGCAGGGACAGGGGTTAATGGCTACACCTTC

j_call: TRBJ2-1
d_call: -
clone_size: -
v_call: TRBV11-3
cdr3_aa: CASSLDGLSYNEQFF
cdr3_nt: TGTGCCAGCAGCTTAGATGGGCTCTCCTACAATGAGCAGTTCTTC

j_call: TRBJ1-1
d_call: TRBD1
clone_size: few
v_call: TRBV7-2
cdr3_aa: CASTRDREPTEAFF
cdr3_nt: TGTGCCAGCACCCGGGACAGGGAACCCACTGAAGCTTTCTTT

j_call: TRBJ1-5
d_call: -
clone_size: -
v_call: TRBV28
cdr3_aa: CASSGGGHQQPQHF
cdr3_nt: TGTGCCAGTTCGGGCGGGGGGCATCAACAGCCCCAGCATTTT

j_call: TRBJ2-7
d_call: TRBD1
clone_size: -
v_call: TRBV6-5
cdr3_aa: CASSTPGTGAYEQYF
cdr3_nt: TGTGCCAGCAGCACCCCCGGGACAGGGGCCTACGAGCAGTACTTC

j_call: TRBJ1-1
d_call: -
clone_size: once
v_call: TRBV5-1
cdr3_aa: CASSLPGDTEAFF
cdr3_nt: TGCGCCAGCAGCTTACCGGGAGACACTGAAGCTTTCTTT

j_call: TRBJ1-5
d_call: -
clone_size: -
v_call: TRBV5-4
cdr3_aa: CASSLGGTNQPQHF
cdr3_nt: TGTGCCAGCAGCTTGGGCGGGACCAATCAGCCCCAGCATTTT

j_call: TRBJ1-2
d_call: TRBD1
clone_size: -
v_call: TRBV5-1
cdr3_aa: CASSFNTGDGYTF
cdr3_nt: TGCGCCAGCAGCTTTAACACAGGGGACGGCTACACCTTC

j_call: TRBJ2-7
d_call: -
clone_size: -
v_call: TRBV15
cdr3_aa: CATSRDVRGISSYEQYF
cdr3_nt: TGTGCCACCAGCAGAGATGTCAGGGGAATTAGCTCCTACGAGCAGTACTTC